This T cell receptor beta chain originates from a study of T-cell memory formation after mild COVID-19. This CDR3 is built from 15 residues. V lost 5 bases to trimming and J lost 2 bases, with 16 bases between them. This clonotype was picked up many times. The antigen is unknown. General study findings and limits: Several responding clones turned up in pre-infection memory, indicating that cross-reactive memory may have taken part.

TCRdb recomputed calls from the 5' RACE reads with MiXCR, one row per CDR3 protein. This sample carries about 130,000 distinct CDR3 sequences, around 27% of them seen once, and the ten largest clones take approximately 25%. The rearrangement uses TRBV12-3 or TRBV12-4 and TRBJ2-7; a possible D gene is TRBD2 (7 bases). The material sequenced was PBMCs or a T cell subset sorted from them (not recorded which). The sequence derives from an adult woman who had mild COVID-19 (a few samples of this study predate the infection). Cell type and time point are not known. The CDR3 loop is CASSLGGGAAYEQYF. CDR3 DNA sequence: TGTGCCAGCAGTCTGGGGGGGGGCGCGGCCTACGAGCAGTACTTC.